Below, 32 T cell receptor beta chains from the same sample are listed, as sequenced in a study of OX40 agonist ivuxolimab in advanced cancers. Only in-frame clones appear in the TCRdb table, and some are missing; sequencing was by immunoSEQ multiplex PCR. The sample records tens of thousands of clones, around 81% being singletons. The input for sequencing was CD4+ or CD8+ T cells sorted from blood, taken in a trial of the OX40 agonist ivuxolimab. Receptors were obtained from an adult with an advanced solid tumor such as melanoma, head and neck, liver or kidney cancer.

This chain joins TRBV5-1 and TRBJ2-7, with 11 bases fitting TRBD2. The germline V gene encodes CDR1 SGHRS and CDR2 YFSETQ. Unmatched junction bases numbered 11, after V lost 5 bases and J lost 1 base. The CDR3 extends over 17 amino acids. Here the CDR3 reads CASSLMTSGDPSYEQYF. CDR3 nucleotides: TGCGCCAGCAGTTTGATGACTAGCGGGGACCCATCCTACGAGCAGTACTTC.

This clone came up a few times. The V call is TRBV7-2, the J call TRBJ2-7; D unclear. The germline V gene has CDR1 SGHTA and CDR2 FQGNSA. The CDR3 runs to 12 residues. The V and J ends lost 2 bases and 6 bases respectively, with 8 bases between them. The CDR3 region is CASSLRVSEQYF. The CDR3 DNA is TGTGCCAGCAGCTTAAGGGTTAGCGAGCAGTACTTC. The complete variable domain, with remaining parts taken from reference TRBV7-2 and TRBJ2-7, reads GAGVSQSPSNKVTEKGKDVELRCDPISGHTALYWYRQSLGQGLEFLIYFQGNSAPDKSGLPSDRFSAERTGGSVSTLTIQRTQQEDSAVYLCASSLRVSEQYFGPGTRLTVT.

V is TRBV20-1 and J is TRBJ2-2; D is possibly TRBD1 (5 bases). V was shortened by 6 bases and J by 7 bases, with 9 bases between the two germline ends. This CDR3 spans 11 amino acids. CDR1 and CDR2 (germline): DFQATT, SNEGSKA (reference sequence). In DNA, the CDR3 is TGCAGTGCAACCCAGGGCGGGGAGCTGTTTTTT. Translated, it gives CSATQGGELFF.

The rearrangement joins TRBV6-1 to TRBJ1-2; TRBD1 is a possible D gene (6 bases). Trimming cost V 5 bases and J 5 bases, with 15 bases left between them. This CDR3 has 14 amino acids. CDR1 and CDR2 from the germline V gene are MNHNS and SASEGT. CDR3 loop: CASSPRAGTYGYTF. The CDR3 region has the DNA TGTGCCAGCAGTCCCCGGGCTGGGACATATGGCTACACCTTC.

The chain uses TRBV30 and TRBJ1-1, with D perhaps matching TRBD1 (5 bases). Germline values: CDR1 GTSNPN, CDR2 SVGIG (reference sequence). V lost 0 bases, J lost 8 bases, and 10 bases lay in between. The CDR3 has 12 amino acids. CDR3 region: CAWSVGTLEAFF. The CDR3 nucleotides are TGTGCCTGGAGTGTAGGGACCCTCGAAGCTTTCTTT.

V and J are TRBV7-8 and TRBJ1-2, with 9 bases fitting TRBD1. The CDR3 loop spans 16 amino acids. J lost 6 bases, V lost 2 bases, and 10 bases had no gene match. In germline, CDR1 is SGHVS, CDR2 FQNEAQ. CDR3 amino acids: CASSLYPGTGRDGYTF. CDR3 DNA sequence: TGTGCCAGCAGCTTATATCCTGGGACAGGGAGGGATGGCTACACCTTC.

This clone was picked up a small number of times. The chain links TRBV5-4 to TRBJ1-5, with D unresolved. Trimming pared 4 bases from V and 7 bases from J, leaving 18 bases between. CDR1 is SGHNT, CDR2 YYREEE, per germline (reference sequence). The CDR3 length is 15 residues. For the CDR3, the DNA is TGTGCCAGCAGCCCCGGGCCCAGGTCGGGACAGCCCCAGCATTTT. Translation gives CASSPGPRSGQPQHF.

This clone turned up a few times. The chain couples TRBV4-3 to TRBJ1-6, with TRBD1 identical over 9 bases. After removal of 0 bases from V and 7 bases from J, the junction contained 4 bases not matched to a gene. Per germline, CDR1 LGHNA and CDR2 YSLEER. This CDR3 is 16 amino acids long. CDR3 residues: CASSQEWGQGNSPLHF. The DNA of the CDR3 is TGCGCCAGCAGCCAAGAATGGGGACAGGGCAATTCACCCCTCCACTTT.

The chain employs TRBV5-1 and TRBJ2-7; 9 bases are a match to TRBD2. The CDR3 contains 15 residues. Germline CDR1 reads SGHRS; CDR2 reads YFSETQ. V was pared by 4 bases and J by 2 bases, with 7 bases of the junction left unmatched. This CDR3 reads CASSPSGTSPYEQYF. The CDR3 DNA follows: TGCGCCAGCAGCCCCTCCGGGACTAGCCCCTACGAGCAGTACTTC.

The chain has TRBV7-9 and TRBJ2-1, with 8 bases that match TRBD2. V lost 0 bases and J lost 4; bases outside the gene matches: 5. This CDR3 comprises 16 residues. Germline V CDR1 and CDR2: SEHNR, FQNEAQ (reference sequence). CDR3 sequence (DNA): TGTGCCAGCAGCTTAGCCGCGGGGGGCGGGTACAATGAGCAGTTCTTC. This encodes CASSLAAGGGYNEQFF.

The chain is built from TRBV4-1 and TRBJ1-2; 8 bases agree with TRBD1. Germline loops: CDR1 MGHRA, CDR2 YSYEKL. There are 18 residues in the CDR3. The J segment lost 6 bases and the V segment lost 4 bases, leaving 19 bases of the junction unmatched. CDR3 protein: CASSRLPLRQGRVDGYTF. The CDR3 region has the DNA TGCGCCAGCAGCCGATTGCCCCTAAGACAGGGGAGAGTTGATGGCTACACCTTC.

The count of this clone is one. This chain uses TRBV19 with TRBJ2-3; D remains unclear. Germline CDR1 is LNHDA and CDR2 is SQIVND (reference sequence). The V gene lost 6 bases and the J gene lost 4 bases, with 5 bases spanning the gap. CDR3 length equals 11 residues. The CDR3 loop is CASSWADTQYF. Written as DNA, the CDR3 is TGTGCCAGTAGCTGGGCAGATACGCAGTATTTT.

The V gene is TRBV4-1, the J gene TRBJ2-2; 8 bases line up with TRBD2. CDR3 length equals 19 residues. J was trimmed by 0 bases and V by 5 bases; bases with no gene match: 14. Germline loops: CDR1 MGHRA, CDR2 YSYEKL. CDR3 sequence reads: CASSTPGGTRGPNTGELFF. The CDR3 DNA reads TGCGCCAGCAGCACCCCGGGGGGGACCAGAGGCCCGAACACCGGGGAGCTGTTTTTT.

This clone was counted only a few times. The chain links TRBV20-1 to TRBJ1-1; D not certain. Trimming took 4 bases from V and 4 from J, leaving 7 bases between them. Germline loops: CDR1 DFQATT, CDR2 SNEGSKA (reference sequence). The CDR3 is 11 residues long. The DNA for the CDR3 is TGCAGTGCTACAACTAGCACTGAAGCTTTCTTT. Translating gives CSATTSTEAFF.

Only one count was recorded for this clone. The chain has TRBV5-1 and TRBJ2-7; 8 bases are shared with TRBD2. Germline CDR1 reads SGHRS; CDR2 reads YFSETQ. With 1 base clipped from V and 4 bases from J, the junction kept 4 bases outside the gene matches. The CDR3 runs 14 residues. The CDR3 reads CASSLSVAGYEQYF. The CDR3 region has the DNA TGCGCCAGCAGCTTGTCTGTAGCGGGGTACGAGCAGTACTTC.

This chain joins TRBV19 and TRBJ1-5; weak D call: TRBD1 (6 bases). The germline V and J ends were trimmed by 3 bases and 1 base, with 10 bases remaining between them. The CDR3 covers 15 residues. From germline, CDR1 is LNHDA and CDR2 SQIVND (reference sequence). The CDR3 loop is CASSMKGVSNQPQHF. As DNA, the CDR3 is TGTGCCAGTAGTATGAAGGGGGTAAGCAATCAGCCCCAGCATTTT.

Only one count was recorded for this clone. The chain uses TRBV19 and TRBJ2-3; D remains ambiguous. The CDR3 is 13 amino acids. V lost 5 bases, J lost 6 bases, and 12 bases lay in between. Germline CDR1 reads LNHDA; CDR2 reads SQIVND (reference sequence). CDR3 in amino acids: CASSFRPDDTQYF. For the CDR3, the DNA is TGTGCCAGTAGTTTCCGACCCGACGATACGCAGTATTTT.

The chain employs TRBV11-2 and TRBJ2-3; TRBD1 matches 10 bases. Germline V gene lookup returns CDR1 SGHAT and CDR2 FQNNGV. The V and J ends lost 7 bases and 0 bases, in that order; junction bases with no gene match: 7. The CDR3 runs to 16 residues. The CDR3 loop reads CASKGDRGFSTDTQYF. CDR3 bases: TGTGCCAGCAAGGGGGACAGGGGCTTTAGCACAGATACGCAGTATTTT. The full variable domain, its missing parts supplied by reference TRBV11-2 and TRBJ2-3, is EAGVAQSPRYKIIEKRQSVAFWCNPISGHATLYWYQQILGQGPKLLIQFQNNGVVDDSQLPKDRFSAERLKGVDSTLKIQPAKLEDSAVYLCASKGDRGFSTDTQYFGPGTRLTVL.

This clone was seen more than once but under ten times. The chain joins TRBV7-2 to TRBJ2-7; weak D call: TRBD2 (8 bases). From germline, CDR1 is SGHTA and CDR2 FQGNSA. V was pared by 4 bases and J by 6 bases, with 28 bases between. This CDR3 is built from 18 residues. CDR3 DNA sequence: TGTGCCAGCAGCTCCGCACCCTACAGGGGACGGGGGGGCTCCGAGCAGTACTTC. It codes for CASSSAPYRGRGGSEQYF.

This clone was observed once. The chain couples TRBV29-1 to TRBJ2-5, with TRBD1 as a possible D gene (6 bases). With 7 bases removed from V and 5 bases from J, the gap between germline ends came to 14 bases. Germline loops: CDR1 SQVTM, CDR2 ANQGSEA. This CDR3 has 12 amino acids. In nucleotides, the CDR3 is TGCAGCGCCGCAGGGGTGGGCGAGACCCAGTACTTC. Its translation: CSAAGVGETQYF.

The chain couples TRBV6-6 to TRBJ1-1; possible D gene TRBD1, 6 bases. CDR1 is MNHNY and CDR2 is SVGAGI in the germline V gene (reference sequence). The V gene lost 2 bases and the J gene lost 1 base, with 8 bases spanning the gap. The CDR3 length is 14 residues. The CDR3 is CASSYGQKNTEAFF. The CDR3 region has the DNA TGTGCCAGCAGTTACGGACAGAAGAACACTGAAGCTTTCTTT.

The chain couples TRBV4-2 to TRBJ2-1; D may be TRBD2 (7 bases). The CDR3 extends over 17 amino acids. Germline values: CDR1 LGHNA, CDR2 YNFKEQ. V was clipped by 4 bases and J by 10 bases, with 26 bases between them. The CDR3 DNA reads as TGTGCCAGCAGCCCCCGCGTAGGGGGTAGCGGGTTAGGGGAGCAGTTCTTC. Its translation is CASSPRVGGSGLGEQFF.

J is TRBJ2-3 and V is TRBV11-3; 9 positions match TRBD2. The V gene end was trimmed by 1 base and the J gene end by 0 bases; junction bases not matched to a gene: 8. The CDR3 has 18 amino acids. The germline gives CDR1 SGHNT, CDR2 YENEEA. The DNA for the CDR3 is TGTGCCAGCAGCTTAGGATCTAGCGGGGCCCGAAGCACAGATACGCAGTATTTT. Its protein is CASSLGSSGARSTDTQYF.

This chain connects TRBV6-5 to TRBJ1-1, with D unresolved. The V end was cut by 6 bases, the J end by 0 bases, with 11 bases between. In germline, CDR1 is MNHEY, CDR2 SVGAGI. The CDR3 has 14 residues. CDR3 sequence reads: CASSQRQLNTEAFF. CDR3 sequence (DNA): TGTGCCAGCAGCCAACGACAACTGAACACTGAAGCTTTCTTT.

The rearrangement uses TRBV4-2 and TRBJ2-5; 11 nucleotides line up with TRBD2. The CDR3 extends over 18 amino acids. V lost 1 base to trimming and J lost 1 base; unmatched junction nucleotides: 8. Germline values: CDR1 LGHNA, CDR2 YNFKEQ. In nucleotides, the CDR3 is TGTGCCAGCAGCCAAGGGAATAGCGGGGGGGCCGTCCAAGAGACCCAGTACTTC. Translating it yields CASSQGNSGGAVQETQYF.

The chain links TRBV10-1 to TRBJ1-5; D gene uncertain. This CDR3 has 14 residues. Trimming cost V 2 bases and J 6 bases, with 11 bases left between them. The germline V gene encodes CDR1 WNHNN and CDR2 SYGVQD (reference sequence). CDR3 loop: CASSEARRCQPQHF. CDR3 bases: TGCGCCAGCAGTGAGGCCCGCAGGTGTCAGCCCCAGCATTTT.

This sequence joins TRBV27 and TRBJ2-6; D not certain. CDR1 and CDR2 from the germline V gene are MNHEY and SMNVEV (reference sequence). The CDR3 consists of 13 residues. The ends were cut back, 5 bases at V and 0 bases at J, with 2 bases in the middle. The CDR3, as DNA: TGTGCCAGCAGTACCTCTGGGGCCAACGTCCTGACTTTC. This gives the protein CASSTSGANVLTF.

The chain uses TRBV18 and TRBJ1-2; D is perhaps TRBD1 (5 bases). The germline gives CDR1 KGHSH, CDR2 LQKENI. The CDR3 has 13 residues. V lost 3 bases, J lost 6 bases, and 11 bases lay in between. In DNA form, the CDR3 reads TGTGCCAGCTCACCCAGGGTGGGGGATGGCTACACCTTC. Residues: CASSPRVGDGYTF.

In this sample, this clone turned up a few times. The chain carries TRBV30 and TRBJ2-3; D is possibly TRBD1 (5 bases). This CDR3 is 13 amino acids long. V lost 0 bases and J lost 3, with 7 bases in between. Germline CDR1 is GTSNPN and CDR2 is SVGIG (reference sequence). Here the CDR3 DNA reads TGTGCCTGGAGTGTAGCAGGGACAGATACGCAGTATTTT. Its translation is CAWSVAGTDTQYF.

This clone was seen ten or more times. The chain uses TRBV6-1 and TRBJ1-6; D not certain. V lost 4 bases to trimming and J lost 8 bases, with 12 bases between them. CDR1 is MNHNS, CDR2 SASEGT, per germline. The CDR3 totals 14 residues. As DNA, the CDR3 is TGTGCCAGCAGTGCCGGGCCCTACTATTCACCCCTCCACTTT. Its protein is CASSAGPYYSPLHF.

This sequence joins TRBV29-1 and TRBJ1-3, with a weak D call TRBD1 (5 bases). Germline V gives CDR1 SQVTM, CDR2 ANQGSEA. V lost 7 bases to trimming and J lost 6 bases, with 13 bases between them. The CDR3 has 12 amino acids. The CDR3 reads CSGGQGVNTIYF. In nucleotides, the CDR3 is TGCAGCGGGGGTCAGGGTGTAAACACCATATATTTT.

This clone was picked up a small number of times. The CDR3 loop reads CASSEGSYF. The CDR3 nucleotides read TGTGCCAGCAGCGAGGGCTCATACTTC. The chain joins TRBV21-1 to TRBJ2-7; TRBD2, the D gene given by the table, was not confirmed from the DNA. TRBV21-1 constitutes a pseudogene. This CDR3 region has 9 residues.